This record concerns one T cell receptor beta chain sequence. The identical CDR3 is also encoded by other nucleotide sequences in the sample. The test was conducted at deep level. Sequencing used immunoSEQ multiplex PCR; TCRdb keeps in-frame clones, though not all of them. The table includes fewer than 850,000 clones, about 97% detected once. This specimen comes from a study of shared clonotypes between healthy human individuals. Study context: The donor pool was made up of two women and three men aged 18 to 49.

It was CD45RO-negative cells, positively selected for CCR7, that made up naive CD8 cells, with terminally differentiated effector memory CD45RA+ cells excluded. Sequences were obtained from naive CD8+ T cells sorted from blood. The clonotype comes from a man aged 30-40 years in good health.

The CDR3 DNA follows: TGTGCCAGCAGTCTCTCCGGGGGCTACGAGCAGTACTTC. Translation gives CASSLSGGYEQYF. The rearrangement links TRBV27 to TRBJ2-7; D might be TRBD2 (6 bases). Germline-derived CDR1 and CDR2 are MNHEY and SMNVEV (reference sequence). CDR3 length equals 13 residues. Deletions cut 5 bases from V and 3 bases from J, with 11 bases between.